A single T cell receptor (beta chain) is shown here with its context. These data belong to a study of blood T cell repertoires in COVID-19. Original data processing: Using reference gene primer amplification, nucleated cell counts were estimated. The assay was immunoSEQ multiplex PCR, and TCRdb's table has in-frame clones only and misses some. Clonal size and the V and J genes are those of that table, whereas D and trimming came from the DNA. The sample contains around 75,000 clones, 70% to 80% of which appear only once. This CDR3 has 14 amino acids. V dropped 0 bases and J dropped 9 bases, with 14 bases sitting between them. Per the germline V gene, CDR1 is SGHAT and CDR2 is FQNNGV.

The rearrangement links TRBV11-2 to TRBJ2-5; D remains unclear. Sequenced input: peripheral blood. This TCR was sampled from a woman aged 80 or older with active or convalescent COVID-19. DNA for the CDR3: TGTGCCAGCAGCTTAGAGGCGACCAGGAAGTCCCAGTACTTC. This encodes CASSLEATRKSQYF. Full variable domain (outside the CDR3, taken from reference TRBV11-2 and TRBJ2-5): EAGVAQSPRYKIIEKRQSVAFWCNPISGHATLYWYQQILGQGPKLLIQFQNNGVVDDSQLPKDRFSAERLKGVDSTLKIQPAKLEDSAVYLCASSLEATRKSQYFGPGTRLLVL.